These T cell receptor beta chains were read from a single sample in a study of T cell responses to AZD1222 COVID-19 vaccine. Using immunoSEQ multiplex PCR, the repertoire was profiled, and TCRdb retains in-frame clones only, with some absent. The table records some 99,000 clones, 88% of them present only once. Sequenced material: peripheral blood, taken on day 0 of MenACWY control vaccination. The receptors were gathered from an adult in good health. Both conserved end residues are part of each CDR3.

V gene,J gene,CDR3 protein
TRBV11-1,TRBJ1-6,CASSSNQGNSPLHF
TRBV28,TRBJ2-5,CASSTQGGDETQYF
TRBV6-1,TRBJ2-5,CASSAPLRQGQRTQYF
TRBV7-8,TRBJ2-5,CASSLPRGRETQYF
TRBV19,TRBJ1-1,CASSIKGGGYGTEAFF
TRBV28,TRBJ2-1,CASLAGGSYNEQFF
TRBV2,TRBJ1-6,CASRAPWSYNSPLHF
TRBV5-1,TRBJ1-4,CASSLVGTGEEKLFF
TRBV6-5,TRBJ2-7,CASLDSRYEQYF
TRBV9,TRBJ1-1,CASSPPTRGEAFF
TRBV6-1,TRBJ1-2,CASSDPIETAVYGYTF
TRBV19,TRBJ2-6,CASRPFEDYRAGANVLTF
TRBV28,TRBJ1-4,CASSLGGALRGKLFF
TRBV7-9,TRBJ2-2,CASSLSNTGELFF
TRBV28,TRBJ1-2,CASSLGSGLGYGYTF
TRBV14,TRBJ1-1,CASSQEEAVWVNTEAFF
TRBV2,TRBJ1-3,CASSEEGARNTIYF
TRBV6-5,TRBJ1-5,CASSLDRGNQPQHF
TRBV7-9,TRBJ2-1,CASSLRLAGGPDEQFF
TRBV18,TRBJ1-1,CASSPRIVGNTEAFF
TRBV5-5,TRBJ2-7,CASSLGTGVSYEQYF
TRBV10-3,TRBJ1-3,CAIQTGGNTIYF
TRBV24-1,TRBJ2-1,CATSGSAGNEQFF
TRBV4-3,TRBJ1-6,CASSQAATVYNSPLHF
TRBV10-3,TRBJ1-1,CAISDLNTEAFF
TRBV6-6,TRBJ1-2,CASSPTGLTGYTF
TRBV27,TRBJ2-7,CASTHSGRGAYEQYF
TRBV11-2,TRBJ1-5,CASSLDPLGNQPQHF
TRBV28,TRBJ1-1,CASSLSGNKNTEAFF
TRBV2,TRBJ1-5,CASRLRDTENQPQHF
TRBV28,TRBJ2-3,CASSRVPNTDTQYF
TRBV19,TRBJ1-5,CASSIGNNQPQHF
TRBV28,TRBJ2-3,CASSFVAGTSTDTQYF
TRBV7-2,TRBJ2-5,CASKESGETQYF
TRBV23-1,TRBJ2-1,CASKRGGTNTSYNEQFF
TRBV21-1,TRBJ2-3,CASSKDPSGGRFGDSTDTQYF
TRBV7-7,TRBJ2-5,CASSPGQSGETQYF
TRBV2,TRBJ1-1,CASSGLEGMNTEAFF
TRBV27,TRBJ1-5,CATSGPGQPQHF
TRBV12-3/TRBV12-4,TRBJ1-1,CASSSQGWTEAFF
TRBV9,TRBJ1-2,CASSPGDRPYYGYTF
TRBV5-1,TRBJ2-1,CASSLVNQNNEQFF
TRBV12-3/TRBV12-4,TRBJ1-5,CASSFYGQPQHF